The 25 T cell receptor beta chains below all came from one sample that was sequenced in a study of immune heterogeneity within non-small cell lung tumors (dated by TCRdb to about 2018). These reads were obtained on a HiSeq X Ten. A multiplex PCR system amplified the TCR beta CDR3 region, with a first 10-cycle round using 32 V-gene forward and 13 J-gene reverse primers. TCRdb trimmed public reads at Q25 via fastp, called clones via MiXCR and kept in-frame beta chains. Merged by CDR3 protein, the rows form single entries marked with the most common genes and DNA. In this sample the table shows 20,000 to 25,000 distinct CDR3 sequences, under 30% of which occur a single time. 4.1% of the sample rests with the top ten. Genomic DNA was extracted from bulk tumor tissue and used as the TCR template, and about 0.65 ug gDNA was amplified per sample. During surgery, multiple biopsies were taken from each primary tumor, with sampling sites spaced as far apart as possible within the tumor mass. Patients in the study cohort, which was described as untreated, were newly diagnosed NSCLC cases going through curative surgery.

The sequencing input was lung tumor tissue. The receptors shown here come from a man between 35 and 55 years old with non-small cell lung cancer.

Remarks on this clonotype: Given the absence of the conserved phenylalanine or tryptophan at the CDR3 end, a read error is likely. The V gene is TRBV20-1, the J gene TRBJ1-1, with TRBD1 as a possible D gene (6 bases). Trimming left V 5 bases short and J 4 bases short, with 14 bases between. Germline values: CDR1 DFQATT, CDR2 SNEGSKA (reference sequence). CDR3 length: 13 residues. The DNA of the CDR3 is TGCAGTGCTTACAGGGAGGTCCGCACTGAAGCTTTCCTT. It yields the protein CSAYREVRTEAFL.

The chain joins TRBV5-1 to TRBJ1-2, with no clear D. CDR1 is SGHRS, CDR2 YFSETQ, per germline. This CDR3 is built from 15 residues. Trimming shortened V by 7 bases and J by 2 bases, and 18 bases separated the two germline ends. The CDR3 sequence: CASCQFLPENYGYTF. Written as DNA, the CDR3 is TGCGCCAGCTGTCAGTTTCTGCCGGAAAACTATGGCTACACCTTC.

The sample holds many counts of this clonotype. The chain has TRBV20-1 and TRBJ2-1, with 7 bases identical to TRBD2. Germline loops: CDR1 DFQATT, CDR2 SNEGSKA (reference sequence). The CDR3 spans 14 residues. With 2 bases clipped from V and 7 bases from J, the junction kept 8 bases outside the gene matches. CDR3 loop: CSARSRTRWNEQFF. The CDR3 bases are TGCAGTGCTAGATCCCGGACTAGGTGGAATGAGCAGTTCTTC.

This clonotype was found a few times. The chain couples TRBV6-2 or TRBV6-3 to TRBJ1-5; TRBD1 is a possible D gene (5 bases). CDR3 length: 16 residues. Per the germline V gene, CDR1 is MNHEY and CDR2 is SVGEGT. V lost 7 bases, J lost 7 bases, and 23 bases lay in between. In DNA form, the CDR3 reads TGTGCCAGCACCCGTTCGCTTGACAGATCTGAACAGCCCCAGCATTTT. This codes for CASTRSLDRSEQPQHF.

This clonotype has just a few counts. The J gene is TRBJ1-5, the V gene TRBV30; D not certain. The germline V and J ends were trimmed by 2 bases and 0 bases, with 5 bases remaining between them. Germline V gene lookup returns CDR1 GTSNPN and CDR2 SVGIG (reference sequence). The CDR3 is 13 amino acids. The CDR3 reads CAWSPSSNQPQHF. As DNA, the CDR3 is TGTGCCTGGAGTCCGAGTAGCAATCAGCCCCAGCATTTT.

This clonotype was detected once. This sequence may be a read error, since a much larger clone differs from it by one base. The genes are TRBV6-1 and TRBJ2-7, with TRBD1 matching over 10 bases. Germline CDR1 and CDR2: MNHNS and SASEGT. The CDR3 spans 13 residues. The CDR3 sequence: CTSSRTGGYEQYF. The CDR3 DNA follows: TGTACCAGCAGCAGGACAGGGGGCTACGAGCAGTACTTC.

This clonotype was counted many times. V and J are TRBV12-3 or TRBV12-4 and TRBJ1-2; D uncertain. CDR3 size: 13 residues. Trimming removed 2 bases at V and 2 bases at J, with 6 bases between. The CDR3 reads CASSLLRNYGYTF. CDR3 coding DNA: TGTGCCAGCAGTTTACTCAGAAACTATGGCTACACCTTC.

This clonotype was counted at least ten times. The V and J genes are TRBV27 and TRBJ2-7, with TRBD1 matching over 7 bases. CDR3 length: 12 amino acids. CDR1 MNHEY and CDR2 SMNVEV come from the germline V gene (reference sequence). V was pared by 6 bases and J by 2 bases, with 1 base of the junction left unmatched. CDR3 protein: CASSGTAYEQYF. The CDR3 DNA follows: TGTGCCAGCAGCGGGACAGCCTACGAGCAGTACTTC.

This chain links TRBV25-1 with TRBJ1-1, with D uncertain. The germline V and J ends were trimmed by 4 bases and 1 base, with 7 bases remaining between them. CDR3 length: 13 amino acids. Germline V gene lookup returns CDR1 MGHDK and CDR2 SYGVNS. CDR3 bases: TGTGCCAGCAGTGCTTCGAGGAACACTGAAGCTTTCTTT. Amino acid sequence: CASSASRNTEAFF.

Worth noting for this clonotype: With a much larger clone just one base away, this may be a read error. This chain links TRBV9 with TRBJ1-3; the D is unclear. The CDR3 length is 12 residues. The germline CDR1 and CDR2 sequences are SGDLS and YYNGEE. CDR3 DNA sequence: TGTGCCAGCAGCCCGACTGGAAACATCATATATTTT. Residues: CASSPTGNIIYF.

This clonotype appeared many times. J is TRBJ2-7 and V is TRBV6-1, with D perhaps matching TRBD1 (5 bases). Between the trimmed V and J ends, which lost 6 bases and 0 bases, there was a span of 12 bases. This CDR3 is 14 amino acids long. CDR1 is MNHNS and CDR2 is SASEGT in the germline V gene. The CDR3 DNA reads TGTGCCAGCAGGAATACAGGTAGCTCCTACGAGCAGTACTTC. Its protein is CASRNTGSSYEQYF.

In its sample, this clonotype was seen a few times. The V call is TRBV7-2, the J call TRBJ2-7, with D possibly matching TRBD2 (5 bases). Germline lookup yields CDR1 SGHTA and CDR2 FQGNSA. Trimming removed 3 bases at V and 4 bases at J, with 7 bases between. This CDR3 is built from 12 residues. The CDR3 DNA reads as TGTGCCAGCAGCTTCGAGGGTTACGAGCAGTACTTC. Its protein product is CASSFEGYEQYF. Complete variable domain (other parts from reference TRBV7-2 and TRBJ2-7): GAGVSQSPSNKVTEKGKDVELRCDPISGHTALYWYRQSLGQGLEFLIYFQGNSAPDKSGLPSDRFSAERTGGSVSTLTIQRTQQEDSAVYLCASSFEGYEQYFGPGTRLTVT.

As for this clonotype: A much larger clone sits a single nucleotide away, making a read error possible. The chain has TRBV5-8 and TRBJ1-5; weak D call: TRBD1 (6 bases). Germline V gene lookup returns CDR1 SGHTS and CDR2 YDEGEE. With 8 bases removed from V and 3 bases from J, the gap between germline ends came to 9 bases. The CDR3 runs 12 residues. The CDR3 is CARQGANQPQHF. The CDR3 nucleotides read TGTGCCAGACAGGGAGCCAATCAGCCCCAGCATTTT.

Points on this clonotype: A read error may explain this, as a much larger clone is one base away. The chain has TRBV12-3 or TRBV12-4 and TRBJ2-1; a possible D gene is TRBD2 (6 bases). V lost 7 bases, J lost 4 bases, and 11 bases lay in between. The CDR3 is 13 amino acids. This chain's CDR3 is CASTMAGYNEQFF. The CDR3 DNA reads TGTGCCAGCACTATGGCGGGATACAATGAGCAGTTCTTC.

This clonotype was counted at least ten times. This chain links TRBV5-1 with TRBJ2-7, with D perhaps TRBD2 (6 bases). V was pared by 4 bases and J by 0 bases, with 17 bases between. Germline V gene lookup returns CDR1 SGHRS and CDR2 YFSETQ. The CDR3 contains 16 residues. The CDR3 nucleotides read TGCGCCAGCAGCCCACCCGGGGGTCATAGCTCCTACGAGCAGTACTTC. Amino acids: CASSPPGGHSSYEQYF. The full variable domain, rest sourced from reference TRBV5-1 and TRBJ2-7, is KAGVTQTPRYLIKTRGQQVTLSCSPISGHRSVSWYQQTPGQGLQFLFEYFSETQRNKGNFPGRFSGRQFSNSRSEMNVSTLELGDSALYLCASSPPGGHSSYEQYFGPGTRLTVT.

This clonotype was counted a few times. CDR3 in amino acids: CASSPAGTLGTGELFF. The CDR3 region has the DNA TGCGCCAGCAGCCCCGCCGGGACCTTGGGCACCGGGGAGCTGTTTTTT. V gene TRBV4-1 combines with J gene TRBJ2-2; D might be TRBD1 or TRBD2, each matching 5 bases. Germline CDR1 is MGHRA and CDR2 is YSYEKL. The length of the CDR3 is 16 residues. V gave up 4 bases and J gave up 4 bases, with 16 bases separating them.

This chain uses TRBV20-1 with TRBJ2-3, with a tentative D call TRBD2 (6 bases). This CDR3 spans 12 amino acids. V was trimmed by 1 base and J by 8 bases, leaving 10 bases between them. Germline loops: CDR1 DFQATT, CDR2 SNEGSKA (reference sequence). This chain's CDR3 is CSARALGGTQYF. In DNA, the CDR3 is TGCAGTGCTAGAGCGCTGGGGGGTACGCAGTATTTT.

This chain joins TRBV30 and TRBJ1-1; D remains ambiguous. V shed 7 bases and J shed 4 bases, with 16 bases lying between them. The CDR3 has 13 amino acids. CDR1 is GTSNPN and CDR2 is SVGIG in the germline V gene (reference sequence). The CDR3 region has the DNA TGTGCCTTCACACAGTGGTTCGGCACTGAAGCTTTCTTT. Translated, it gives CAFTQWFGTEAFF.

This chain links TRBV15 with TRBJ1-2; 10 bases are a match to TRBD1. The CDR3 is 15 residues long. Germline-derived CDR1 and CDR2 are LNHNV and YYDKDF (reference sequence). V shed 0 bases, J shed 9 bases, and the junction held 7 bases outside the gene matches. DNA for the CDR3: TGTGCCACCAGCAGAGATTCGGGACAGGGGAGCAGCTACACCTTC. Amino acid sequence: CATSRDSGQGSSYTF.

This clonotype was detected ten times or more. The chain has TRBV11-2 and TRBJ2-7, with a possible D match to TRBD1 (6 bases). The V gene's germline CDR1 is SGHAT and CDR2 FQNNGV. Trimming stripped 1 base from V and 2 bases from J, with 15 bases between. This CDR3 spans 16 amino acids. In nucleotides, the CDR3 is TGTGCCAGCAGCTTAGTCACAGGGCTGAGCACCTACGAGCAGTACTTC. Its translation is CASSLVTGLSTYEQYF.

This clonotype is termed medium-sized. The chain has TRBV20-1 and TRBJ2-1, with 14 bases fitting TRBD2. Germline values: CDR1 DFQATT, CDR2 SNEGSKA (reference sequence). CDR3 size: 15 residues. V lost 6 bases to trimming and J lost 7 bases; unmatched junction nucleotides: 8. CDR3 nucleotides: TGCAGTGCCACCGGTGGACTAGCGGGAGGTAATGAGCAGTTCTTC. Its protein is CSATGGLAGGNEQFF.

A few counts support this clonotype. The junction departs from germline at one end; a sequencing error may be responsible. The chain joins TRBV9 to TRBJ1-3, with 9 bases aligning to TRBD1. The CDR3 loop spans 15 amino acids. Looked up from germline, CDR1 is SGDLS and CDR2 is YYNGEE. In DNA, the CDR3 is TGTGCCAACAGCCATAGGGACAGGGCGAGAAACACCATATATTTT. This sequence encodes CANSHRDRARNTIYF.

By share, this clonotype counts as medium-sized (0.01 to 0.1%). The chain combines TRBV5-1 with TRBJ1-2; 10 bases align to TRBD1. J lost 7 bases, V lost 2 bases, and 8 bases had no gene match. The CDR3 covers 15 residues. Germline CDR1 and CDR2: SGHRS and YFSETQ. CDR3 amino acids: CASSFRVGQGGGYTF. CDR3 nucleotides: TGCGCCAGCAGCTTTCGAGTTGGACAGGGGGGTGGCTACACCTTC.

This clonotype was observed many times. This sequence joins TRBV11-2 and TRBJ1-5; D unresolved. Trimming shortened V by 4 bases and J by 4 bases, and 8 bases separated the two germline ends. Looked up from germline, CDR1 is SGHAT and CDR2 is FQNNGV. The CDR3 loop spans 13 amino acids. Here the CDR3 DNA reads TGTGCCAGCAGCTATACACTGAATCAGCCCCAGCATTTT. This codes for CASSYTLNQPQHF. The full variable domain, completed using reference TRBV11-2 and TRBJ1-5, is EAGVAQSPRYKIIEKRQSVAFWCNPISGHATLYWYQQILGQGPKLLIQFQNNGVVDDSQLPKDRFSAERLKGVDSTLKIQPAKLEDSAVYLCASSYTLNQPQHFGDGTRLSIL.

Details on this clonotype: This could be a read error, since a much larger clone is one nucleotide away. The V call is TRBV12-3 or TRBV12-4, the J call TRBJ1-2; D remains ambiguous. The CDR3 is 12 residues long. The V and J ends lost 7 bases and 8 bases respectively, with 14 bases between them. The CDR3 nucleotides read TGTGCCAGCACTTCCGGCCGGTGGGGCTACACCTTC. Its protein is CASTSGRWGYTF.